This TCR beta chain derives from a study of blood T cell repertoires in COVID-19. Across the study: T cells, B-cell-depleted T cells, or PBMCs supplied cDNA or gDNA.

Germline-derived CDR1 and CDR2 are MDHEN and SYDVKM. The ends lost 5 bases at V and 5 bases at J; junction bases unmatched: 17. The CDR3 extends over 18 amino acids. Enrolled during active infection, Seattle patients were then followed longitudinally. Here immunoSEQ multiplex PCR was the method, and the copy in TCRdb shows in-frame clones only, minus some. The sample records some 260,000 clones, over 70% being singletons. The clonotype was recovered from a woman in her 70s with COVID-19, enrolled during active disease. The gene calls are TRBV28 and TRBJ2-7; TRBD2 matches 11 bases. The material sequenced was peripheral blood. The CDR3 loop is CASSLPKLGLAGKNEQYF. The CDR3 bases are TGTGCCAGCAGTCTTCCCAAACTCGGACTAGCGGGTAAGAACGAGCAGTACTTC.